This TCR beta chain was profiled in a study of blood T cell repertoires in COVID-19. About the study: Samples came from the United States, Italy and Spain, spanning acute and convalescent COVID-19. From T cells, B-cell-depleted T cells, or PBMCs came the material, which was cDNA or gDNA.

There are 14 residues in the CDR3. This clone has just one count. Original processing notes: The authors estimated nucleated cell counts from reference gene primer amplification. Assay used: immunoSEQ multiplex PCR; TCRdb lists only in-frame clones, some missing. The V and J calls and clone size come from that table; D and trimming were worked out from the DNA. The data contain fewer than 95,000 clones, around 90% of them singletons. This rearrangement joins TRBV21-1 to TRBJ1-5; the table's D call, TRBD1, was not checked against the DNA. TRBV21-1 is recorded as a pseudogene. Material for sequencing was peripheral blood. This receptor was obtained from a male donor with acute or convalescent COVID-19. CDR3 sequence: CASSKGDTNQPQHF. CDR3 sequence (DNA): TGTGCCAGCAGCAAAGGGGACACCAATCAGCCCCAGCATTTT.